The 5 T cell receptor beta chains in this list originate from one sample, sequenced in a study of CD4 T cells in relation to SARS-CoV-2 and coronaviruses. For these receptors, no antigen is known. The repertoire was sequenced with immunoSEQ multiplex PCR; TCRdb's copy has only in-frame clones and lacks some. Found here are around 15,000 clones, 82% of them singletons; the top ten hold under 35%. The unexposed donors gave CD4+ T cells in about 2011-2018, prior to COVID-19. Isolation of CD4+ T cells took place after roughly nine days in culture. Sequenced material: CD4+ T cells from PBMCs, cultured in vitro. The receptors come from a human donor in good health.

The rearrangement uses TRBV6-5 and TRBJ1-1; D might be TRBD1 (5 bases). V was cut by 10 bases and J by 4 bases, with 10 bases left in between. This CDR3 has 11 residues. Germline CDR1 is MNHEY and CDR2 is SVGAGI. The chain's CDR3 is CATSGGTEAFF. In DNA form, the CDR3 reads TGTGCCACTTCGGGGGGCACTGAAGCTTTCTTT.

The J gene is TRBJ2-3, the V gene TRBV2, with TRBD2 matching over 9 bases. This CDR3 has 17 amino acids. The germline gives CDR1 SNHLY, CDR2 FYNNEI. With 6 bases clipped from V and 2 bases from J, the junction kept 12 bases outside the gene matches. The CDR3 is CASRKGWLAGYTDTQYF. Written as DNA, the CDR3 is TGTGCCAGCAGGAAGGGGTGGCTAGCGGGGTACACAGATACGCAGTATTTT.

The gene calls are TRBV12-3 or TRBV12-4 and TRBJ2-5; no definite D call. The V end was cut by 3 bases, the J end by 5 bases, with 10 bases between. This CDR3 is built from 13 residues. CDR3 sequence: CASSFYLFETQYF. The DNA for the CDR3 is TGTGCCAGCAGTTTTTACTTGTTCGAGACCCAGTACTTC.

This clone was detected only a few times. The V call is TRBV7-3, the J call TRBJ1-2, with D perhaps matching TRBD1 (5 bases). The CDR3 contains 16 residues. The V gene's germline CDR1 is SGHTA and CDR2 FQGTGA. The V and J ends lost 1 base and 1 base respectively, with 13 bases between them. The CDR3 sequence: CASSLNGASSNYGYTF. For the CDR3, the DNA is TGTGCCAGCAGCTTAAACGGGGCAAGCAGTAACTATGGCTACACCTTC.

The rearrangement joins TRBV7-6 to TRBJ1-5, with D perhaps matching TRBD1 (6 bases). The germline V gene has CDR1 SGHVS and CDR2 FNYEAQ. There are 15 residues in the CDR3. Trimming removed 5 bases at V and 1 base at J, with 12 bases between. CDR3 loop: CASSVQQGSNQPQHF. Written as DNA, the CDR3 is TGTGCCAGCAGCGTCCAACAGGGAAGCAATCAGCCCCAGCATTTT.